This is a list of T cell receptor beta chains from one sample in a study of neurological immune-mediated disorders. TCRdb reprocessed the 5' RACE reads via MiXCR and lists one record per CDR3 protein. The sample lists over 70,000 distinct CDR3 sequences, 10% occurring once. The specimen sequenced was PBMCs. The source of these receptors is a man between 25 and 39 years old in good health. Each CDR3 is given without its conserved first and last residue. Each record gives: V gene, CDR3 protein.

>TRBV3-1
ASSQTGTPNPYEQY
>TRBV10-3
AISESVLAGWNEQF
>TRBV7-9
ASSPDRVKGQPQH
>TRBV29-1
SLTRRGRGTDTQY
>TRBV30
AWSRSPTTDTQY
>TRBV7-9
ASSLRGSDRSYNEQF
>TRBV5-1
ASSLEPVEDTQY
>TRBV14
ASSPPGFQETQY
>TRBV5-1
ASSSGQSSSTDTQY
>TRBV7-6
ASTDLGSNTGELF
>TRBV5-1
ASSEGTASNQPQH
>TRBV9
ASSVGVLDTDTQY
>TRBV30
AWSDTGTYEQY
>TRBV7-9
ASSFNHEQF
>TRBV29-1
SAGTGGYAGELF
>TRBV5-1
ASSLVPLAGGETQY
>TRBV18
ASSPPQTQNEKLF
>TRBV3-1
ASSLGLQPYEQY
>TRBV12-3/TRBV12-4
ASSFRAGTGNTIY
>TRBV6-6
ASSYLPGLADNEQF
>TRBV5-1
ASSPSNQETQY
>TRBV4-1
ASSQDRTSGTDTQY
>TRBV3-1
ASSLFGSGSSF
>TRBV20-1
SAALGARSEQY
>TRBV14
ASSHRELVRDEQF
>TRBV5-1
ASSPPRLAGGTGELF
>TRBV12-3/TRBV12-4
ASSLEGVRGDTIY
>TRBV21-1
ASLSSPGTGSAGANVLT
>TRBV28
ASPSPDRAKQY
>TRBV27
ASSLRPQGAAYEQY
>TRBV5-1
ASSSLPGDNEQY
>TRBV11-2
ASSLVGAGLADTQY
>TRBV5-1
ASSLDWRETSIQETQY
>TRBV5-1
ASSLEFNTDTQY
>TRBV5-1
ASSSDREGEKLF
>TRBV11-2
ASSFGKETQY
>TRBV12-3/TRBV12-4
ASSPALTSNEQF
>TRBV15
ATRDTRNNQPQH
>TRBV3-1
ASSQGRGAQY
>TRBV11-3
ASSPTRDRGTPNTQY
>TRBV6-5
ASSPSTGNTIY
>TRBV20-1
SARVGLAGSLYNEQF
>TRBV7-2
ASSLGAEQY
>TRBV10-3
AISDSGPTDTQY
>TRBV28
VSKLAGTGELF
>TRBV11-2
ASSLYRTSAISYEQY
>TRBV20-1
SARAETVNYGYT
>TRBV5-6
ASSLAAGWEQF